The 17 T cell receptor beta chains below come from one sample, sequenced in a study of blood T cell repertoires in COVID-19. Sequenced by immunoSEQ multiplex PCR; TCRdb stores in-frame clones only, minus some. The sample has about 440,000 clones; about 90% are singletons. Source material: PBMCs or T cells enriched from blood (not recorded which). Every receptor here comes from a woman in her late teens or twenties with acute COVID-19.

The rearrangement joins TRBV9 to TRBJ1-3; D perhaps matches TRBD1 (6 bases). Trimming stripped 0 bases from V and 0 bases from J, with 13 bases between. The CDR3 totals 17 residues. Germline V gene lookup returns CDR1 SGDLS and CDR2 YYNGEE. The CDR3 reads CASSVDLGQLSGNTIYF. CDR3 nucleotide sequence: TGTGCCAGCAGCGTAGACCTAGGACAGCTCTCTGGAAACACCATATATTTT.

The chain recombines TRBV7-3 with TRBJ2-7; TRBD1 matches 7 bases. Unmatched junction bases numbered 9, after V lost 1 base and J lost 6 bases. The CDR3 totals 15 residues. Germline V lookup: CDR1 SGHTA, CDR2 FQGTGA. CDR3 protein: CASSLSMSGGGEQYF. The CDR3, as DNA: TGTGCCAGCAGCTTAAGTATGTCAGGGGGTGGCGAGCAGTACTTC.

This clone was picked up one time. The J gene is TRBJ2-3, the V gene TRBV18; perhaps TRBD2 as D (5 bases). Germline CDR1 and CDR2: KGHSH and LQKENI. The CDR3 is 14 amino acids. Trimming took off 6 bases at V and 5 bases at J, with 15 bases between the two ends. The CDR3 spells CASSGNGVVDTQYF. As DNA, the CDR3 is TGTGCCAGCTCCGGAAACGGGGTGGTAGATACGCAGTATTTT.

DNA for the CDR3: TGCGCCAGCAGTCGTCCGACAGTCTATGGCTACACCTTC. Protein sequence: CASSRPTVYGYTF. The chain uses TRBV23-1 and TRBJ1-2, with a tentative D call TRBD1 (5 bases). TRBV23-1 is labeled an ORF, and its function is uncertain. This CDR3 is built from 13 residues. V gave up 4 bases and J gave up 4 bases, with 10 bases separating them.

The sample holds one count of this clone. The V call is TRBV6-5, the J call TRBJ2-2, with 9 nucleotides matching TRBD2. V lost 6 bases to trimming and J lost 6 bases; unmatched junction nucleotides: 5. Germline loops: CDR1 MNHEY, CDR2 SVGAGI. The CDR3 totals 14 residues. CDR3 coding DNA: TGTGCCAGCAGCGTAGCGGGGGACTCCGGGGAGCTGTTTTTT. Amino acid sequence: CASSVAGDSGELFF.

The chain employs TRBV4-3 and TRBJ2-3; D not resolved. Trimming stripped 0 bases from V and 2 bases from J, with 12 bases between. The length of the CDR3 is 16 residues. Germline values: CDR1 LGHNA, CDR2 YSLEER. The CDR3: CASSQDHGRYTDTQYF. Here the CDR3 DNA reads TGCGCCAGCAGCCAAGATCATGGCAGATACACAGATACGCAGTATTTT.

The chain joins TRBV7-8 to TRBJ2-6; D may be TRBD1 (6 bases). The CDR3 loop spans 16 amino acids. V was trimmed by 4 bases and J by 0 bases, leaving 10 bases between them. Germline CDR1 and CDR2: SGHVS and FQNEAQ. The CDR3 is CASSSTGSSGANVLTF. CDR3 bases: TGTGCCAGCAGCTCGACAGGAAGCTCTGGGGCCAACGTCCTGACTTTC.

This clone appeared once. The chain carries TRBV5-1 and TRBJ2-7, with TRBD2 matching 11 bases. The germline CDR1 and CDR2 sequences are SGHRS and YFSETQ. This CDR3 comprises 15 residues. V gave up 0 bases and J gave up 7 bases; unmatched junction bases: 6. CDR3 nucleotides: TGCGCCAGCAGCTTGGTGCTAGCGGGAGGACTTGAGCAGTACTTC. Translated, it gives CASSLVLAGGLEQYF.

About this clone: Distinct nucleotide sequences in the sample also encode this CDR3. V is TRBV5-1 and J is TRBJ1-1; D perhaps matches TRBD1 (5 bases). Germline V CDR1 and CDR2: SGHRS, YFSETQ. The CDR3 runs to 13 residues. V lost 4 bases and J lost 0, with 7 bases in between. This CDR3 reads CASSLTVNTEAFF. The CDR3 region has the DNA TGCGCCAGCAGCCTGACAGTGAACACTGAAGCTTTCTTT.

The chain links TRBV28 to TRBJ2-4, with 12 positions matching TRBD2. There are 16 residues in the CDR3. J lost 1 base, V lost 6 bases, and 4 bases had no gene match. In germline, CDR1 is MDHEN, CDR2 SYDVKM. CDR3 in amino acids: CASRSSGRAAKNIQYF. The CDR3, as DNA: TGTGCCAGCAGGTCTAGCGGGAGGGCCGCCAAAAACATTCAGTACTTC.

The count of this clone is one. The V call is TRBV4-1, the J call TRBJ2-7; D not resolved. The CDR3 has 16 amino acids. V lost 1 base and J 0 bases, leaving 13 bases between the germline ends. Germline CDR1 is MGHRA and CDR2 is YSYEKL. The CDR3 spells CASSQGSGSSSYEQYF. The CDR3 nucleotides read TGCGCCAGCAGCCAAGGTTCCGGGTCGAGCTCCTACGAGCAGTACTTC.

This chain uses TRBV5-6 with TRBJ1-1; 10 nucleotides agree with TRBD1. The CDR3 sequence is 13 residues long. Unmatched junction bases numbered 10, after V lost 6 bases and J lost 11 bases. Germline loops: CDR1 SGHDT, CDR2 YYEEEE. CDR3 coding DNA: TGTGCCAGCAACAAACAAAGGACAGGGGGGGCTTTCTTT. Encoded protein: CASNKQRTGGAFF.

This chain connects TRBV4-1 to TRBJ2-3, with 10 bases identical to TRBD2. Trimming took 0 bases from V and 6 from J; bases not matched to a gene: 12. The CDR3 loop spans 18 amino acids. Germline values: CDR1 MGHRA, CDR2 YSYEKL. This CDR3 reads CASSQDRERGGRRDTQYF. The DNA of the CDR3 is TGCGCCAGCAGCCAAGATCGTGAGCGGGGGGGCCGTAGGGATACGCAGTATTTT.

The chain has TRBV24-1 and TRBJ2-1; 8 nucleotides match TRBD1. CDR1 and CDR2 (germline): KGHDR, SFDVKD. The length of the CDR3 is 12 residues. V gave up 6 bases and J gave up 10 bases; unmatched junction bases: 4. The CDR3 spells CATSSRTGEQFF. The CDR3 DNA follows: TGTGCCACCAGTTCAAGGACAGGGGAGCAGTTCTTC.

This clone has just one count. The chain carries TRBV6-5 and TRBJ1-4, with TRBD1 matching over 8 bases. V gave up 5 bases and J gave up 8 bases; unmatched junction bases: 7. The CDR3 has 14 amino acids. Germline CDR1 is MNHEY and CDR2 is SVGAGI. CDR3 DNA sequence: TGTGCCAGCAGTCACCAGGGGGCTCGGGAAAAACTGTTTTTT. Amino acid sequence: CASSHQGAREKLFF.

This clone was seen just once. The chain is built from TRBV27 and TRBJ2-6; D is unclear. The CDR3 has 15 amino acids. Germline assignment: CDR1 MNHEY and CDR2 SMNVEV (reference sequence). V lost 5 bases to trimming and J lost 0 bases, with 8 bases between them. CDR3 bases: TGTGCCAGCAGTCTAACTTTCTCTGGGGCCAACGTCCTGACTTTC. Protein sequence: CASSLTFSGANVLTF.

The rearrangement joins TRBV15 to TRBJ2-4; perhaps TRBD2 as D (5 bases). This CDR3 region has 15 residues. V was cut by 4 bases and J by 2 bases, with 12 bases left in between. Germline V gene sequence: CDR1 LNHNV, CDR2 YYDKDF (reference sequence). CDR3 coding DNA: TGTGCCACCAGCACGAACCCGGGGACCAAAAACATTCAGTACTTC. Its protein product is CATSTNPGTKNIQYF.